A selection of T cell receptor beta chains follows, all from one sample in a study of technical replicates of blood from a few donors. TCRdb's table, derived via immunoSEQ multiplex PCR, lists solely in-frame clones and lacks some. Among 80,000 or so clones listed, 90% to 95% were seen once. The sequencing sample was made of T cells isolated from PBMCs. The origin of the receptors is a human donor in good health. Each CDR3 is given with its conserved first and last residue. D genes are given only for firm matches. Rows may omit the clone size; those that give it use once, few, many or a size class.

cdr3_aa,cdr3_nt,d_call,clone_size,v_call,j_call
CASSLSGGYGYTF,TGTGCCAGCAGTCTATCGGGAGGCTATGGCTACACCTTC,.,.,TRBV5-6,TRBJ1-2
CASIRFGTGDYEQYF,TGTGCCAGCATCCGTTTCGGGACAGGGGACTACGAGCAGTACTTC,TRBD1,once,TRBV5-6,TRBJ2-7
CASRSTGQDSYNEQFF,TGCGCCAGCAGATCGACGGGACAGGACTCCTACAATGAGCAGTTCTTC,TRBD1,.,TRBV4-1,TRBJ2-1
CASSYSSYEQYF,TGTGCCAGCAGCTACAGCTCCTACGAGCAGTACTTC,.,.,TRBV11-3,TRBJ2-7
CASSERPSTGVGTDTQYF,TGTGCCAGCAGCGAACGCCCTTCGACAGGGGTTGGCACAGATACGCAGTATTTT,TRBD1,.,TRBV11-2,TRBJ2-3
CSVAVADGELFF,TGCAGCGTTGCTGTAGCGGACGGGGAGCTGTTTTTT,.,.,TRBV29-1,TRBJ2-2
CSASTSSGYTF,TGCAGTGCTAGTACATCCTCGGGCTACACCTTC,.,.,TRBV20-1,TRBJ1-2
CASKFLAENTDTQYF,TGTGCCAGCAAATTTCTAGCGGAAAACACAGATACGCAGTATTTT,TRBD2,.,TRBV27,TRBJ2-3
CASSLQTGAEYGYTF,TGTGCCAGCAGCTTACAGACAGGTGCTGAATATGGCTACACCTTC,.,.,TRBV7-2,TRBJ1-2
CASSSLQGWTF,TGTGCCAGCAGTAGTCTGCAGGGTTGGACCTTC,.,.,TRBV2,TRBJ1-2
CASSEDRNYGYTF,TGTGCCAGCAGTGAAGACAGGAACTATGGCTACACCTTC,.,.,TRBV6-5,TRBJ1-2
CASSIQGSRNYGYTF,TGTGCCAGTAGTATACAGGGGTCGCGTAACTATGGCTACACCTTC,.,.,TRBV19,TRBJ1-2
CASSLGGGNSGYNEQFF,TGTGCCAGCAGCTTAGGGGGGGGTAATAGCGGATACAATGAGCAGTTCTTC,TRBD2,.,TRBV11-2,TRBJ2-1
CASSFSVGGSPNQPQHF,TGTGCCAGCAGCTTCTCCGTGGGGGGAAGCCCCAATCAGCCCCAGCATTTT,.,.,TRBV7-8,TRBJ1-5
CGKQGDHTDTQYF,TGTGGAAAACAGGGCGACCACACAGATACGCAGTATTTT,.,.,TRBV6-5,TRBJ2-3
CASSRGTVRDGNTIYF,TGTGCCAGCAGTCGGGGGACAGTAAGGGACGGAAACACCATATATTTT,TRBD1,.,TRBV6-6,TRBJ1-3